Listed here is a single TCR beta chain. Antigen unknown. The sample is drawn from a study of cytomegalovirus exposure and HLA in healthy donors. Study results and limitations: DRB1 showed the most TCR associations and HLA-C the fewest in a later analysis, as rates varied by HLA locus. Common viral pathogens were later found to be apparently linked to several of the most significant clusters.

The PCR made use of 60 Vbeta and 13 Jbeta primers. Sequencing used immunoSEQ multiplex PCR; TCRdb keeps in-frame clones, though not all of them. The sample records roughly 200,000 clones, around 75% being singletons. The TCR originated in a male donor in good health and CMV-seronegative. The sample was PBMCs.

Here the CDR3 reads CASSLQETQYF. Here the CDR3 DNA reads TGTGCCAGCAGCCTCCAAGAGACCCAGTACTTC. The chain recombines TRBV7-3 with TRBJ2-5, with unresolved D. The germline gives CDR1 SGHTA, CDR2 FQGTGA. The CDR3 extends over 11 amino acids. Trimming removed 5 bases at V and 1 base at J, with 2 bases between.